This TCR beta chain was identified during a study of spatial heterogeneity in lung cancer. This clonotype was counted only a few times. Germline-derived CDR1 and CDR2 are MNHNY and SVGAGI (reference sequence). J gave up 5 bases and V 0 bases, and 8 bases lay outside the gene matches. This CDR3 is built from 17 residues. This sample's time point: sample taken at primary tumor resection. The donors, roughly 70 patients with untreated early-stage non-small cell lung cancer, provided the samples. The authors sequenced whole RNA from tumor, nontumor lung or frozen PBMC without sorting. Every individual TCR cDNA molecule carried its own unique molecular identifier, which allowed correction of PCR and sequencing errors. TCRdb re-called the 5' RACE reads with MiXCR, one entry per CDR3 protein. Counted here are around 92,000 distinct CDR3 sequences, about 12% occurring once; the ten biggest clones make up roughly 41%.

The chain employs TRBV6-6 and TRBJ2-1; 9 nucleotides line up with TRBD2. The sequencing here drew on PBMCs, taken at surgery. The receptor comes from a male donor with early-stage non-small cell lung cancer. The CDR3 protein is CASSYSRGGREDNEQFF. In DNA, the CDR3 is TGTGCCAGCAGTTACTCGAGGGGCGGGAGGGAGGACAATGAGCAGTTCTTC.